These T cell receptor beta chains were read from a single sample in a study of cytomegalovirus exposure and HLA in healthy donors. Generated by immunoSEQ multiplex PCR, the TCRdb table keeps only in-frame clones and is missing some. This table holds 100,000 to 150,000 clones. The sequencing sample was made of PBMCs. These receptors all come from a man aged 25-45 years in good health and CMV-seronegative. Each CDR3 is given with its conserved first and last residue.

TRBV15,TRBJ2-7,16,CATSRDYTVASSEQYF
TRBV11-2,TRBJ1-4,13,CASSPHPNEKLFF
TRBV5-1,TRBJ2-1,14,CASSSLGEELEQFF
TRBV28,TRBJ2-7,12,CASSTQGAEQYF
TRBV7-2,TRBJ1-5,15,CASSPSRVGNQPQHF
TRBV6-1,TRBJ1-1,14,CASRPGTTNTEAFF
TRBV30,TRBJ2-7,13,CAWSSSRGREQYF
TRBV10-3,TRBJ1-1,16,CAISESGRREGTEAFF
TRBV2,TRBJ2-5,12,CASGGQRETQYF
TRBV6-1,TRBJ2-7,11,CASSEDGWQYF
TRBV19,TRBJ2-7,13,CASSTIEASEQYF
TRBV28,TRBJ1-1,15,CASRPEQARNAEAFF
TRBV7-2,TRBJ1-1,12,CASSLRQGISFF
TRBV28,TRBJ1-2,14,CASSLSAGAGGYTF
TRBV7-2,TRBJ1-5,14,CASSFWDRGQEGHF
TRBV7-9,TRBJ2-3,16,CASSLDLAGGPDTQYF